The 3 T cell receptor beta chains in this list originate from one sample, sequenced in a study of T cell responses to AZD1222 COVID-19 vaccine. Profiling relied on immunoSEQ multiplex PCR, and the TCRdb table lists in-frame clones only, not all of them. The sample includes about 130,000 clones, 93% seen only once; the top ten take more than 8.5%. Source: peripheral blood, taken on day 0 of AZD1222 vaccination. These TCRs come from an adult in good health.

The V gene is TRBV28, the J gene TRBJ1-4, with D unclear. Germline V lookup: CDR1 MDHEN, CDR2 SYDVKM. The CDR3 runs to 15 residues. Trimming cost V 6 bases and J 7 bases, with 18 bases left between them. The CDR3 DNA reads TGTGCCAGCAGATCCGGAGACACGGTGGGTGAAAAACTGTTTTTT. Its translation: CASRSGDTVGEKLFF.

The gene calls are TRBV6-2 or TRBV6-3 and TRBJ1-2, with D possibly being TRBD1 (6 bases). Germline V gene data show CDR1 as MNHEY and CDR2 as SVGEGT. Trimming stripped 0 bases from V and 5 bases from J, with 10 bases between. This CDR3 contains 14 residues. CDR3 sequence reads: CASSYSGRGYGYTF. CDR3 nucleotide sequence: TGTGCCAGCAGTTACTCCGGCAGGGGATATGGCTACACCTTC.

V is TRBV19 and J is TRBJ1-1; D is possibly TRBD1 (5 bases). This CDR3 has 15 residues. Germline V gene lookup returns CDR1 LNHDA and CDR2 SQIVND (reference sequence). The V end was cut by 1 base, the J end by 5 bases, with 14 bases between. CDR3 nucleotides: TGTGCCAGTAGTATAGTGCGCAGGGCTGGGACTGAAGCTTTCTTT. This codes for CASSIVRRAGTEAFF.